The 3 T cell receptor beta chains listed next were all sequenced from one sample in a study of cytomegalovirus exposure and HLA in healthy donors. PCR primers comprised 60 Vbeta and 13 Jbeta primers. Profiled with immunoSEQ multiplex PCR; TCRdb holds only in-frame clones, not every one. The table has around 120,000 clones, 65% to 85% seen once. The source material was PBMCs. The receptors originated from a man between 45 and 60 years old in good health and CMV-seronegative.

The chain uses TRBV19 and TRBJ2-7, with D perhaps TRBD2 (5 bases). Per germline, CDR1 LNHDA and CDR2 SQIVND (reference sequence). This CDR3 spans 15 amino acids. Trimming shortened V by 3 bases and J by 1 base, and 13 bases separated the two germline ends. CDR3 nucleotide sequence: TGTGCCAGTAGTATGAGCGTCGGGAATTCCTACGAGCAGTACTTC. Its protein product is CASSMSVGNSYEQYF.

A note on this clone: Other DNA variants within this sample encode the same CDR3. The chain is built from TRBV18 and TRBJ2-6; D might be TRBD2 (6 bases). The CDR3 is 14 amino acids. Trimming took 6 bases from V and 1 from J, leaving 7 bases between them. The germline CDR1 and CDR2 sequences are KGHSH and LQKENI. The CDR3 nucleotides read TGTGCCAGCTCTCGGGAGTCTGGGGCCAACGTCCTGACTTTC. Amino acids: CASSRESGANVLTF.

This chain uses TRBV28 with TRBJ1-6, with unresolved D. Trimming took off 6 bases at V and 0 bases at J, with 9 bases between the two ends. The germline V gene has CDR1 MDHEN and CDR2 SYDVKM. The CDR3 extends over 15 amino acids. CDR3 sequence reads: CASSYDNSYNSPLHF. CDR3 nucleotide sequence: TGTGCCAGCAGCTACGACAACTCCTATAATTCACCCCTCCACTTT. Using reference TRBV28 and TRBJ1-6 for the parts outside the CDR3, the full variable domain is DVKVTQSSRYLVKRTGEKVFLECVQDMDHENMFWYRQDPGLGLRLIYFSYDVKMKEKGDIPEGYSVSREKKERFSLILESASTNQTSMYLCASSYDNSYNSPLHFGNGTRLTVT.